The 4 T cell receptor beta chains presented below share a single source sample, sequenced in a study of TIL therapy for anti-PD-1-resistant metastatic lung cancer. The time point here: pre-treatment sample, taken before nivolumab and TIL therapy. Sequencing used immunoSEQ v3. The protocol was immunoSEQ multiplex PCR, while the TCRdb copy is restricted to in-frame clones and leaves out a portion. The top ten hold 4% to 6% of the sample, which has tens of thousands of clones, 65% to 90% seen once. This specimen was blood, taken at baseline. The receptors were gathered from a person aged 25-79 years with non-small cell lung cancer.

This clone was observed a few times. This chain's CDR3 is CASSSGRADYNEQFF. The CDR3 nucleotides are TGTGCCAGTTCTAGCGGGAGGGCCGACTACAATGAGCAGTTCTTC. V is TRBV19 and J is TRBJ2-1, with 12 bases aligning to TRBD2. The V gene's germline CDR1 is LNHDA and CDR2 SQIVND (reference sequence). The CDR3 spans 15 residues. Losses at the gene ends were 8 bases for V and 3 bases for J; bases not matched to a gene: 5.

The rearrangement links TRBV28 to TRBJ1-1, with D possibly TRBD1 on 5 matching bases. The CDR3 spans 12 residues. The V gene's germline CDR1 is MDHEN and CDR2 SYDVKM. V shed 2 bases and J shed 4 bases, with 5 bases lying between them. CDR3 loop: CASSLGTTEAFF. The CDR3, as DNA: TGTGCCAGCAGTTTAGGGACCACTGAAGCTTTCTTT.

The DNA of the CDR3 is TGTGCCAGCAGTTTTCGGTCCTATGGCTACACCTTC. It encodes CASSFRSYGYTF. The gene calls are TRBV28 and TRBJ1-2; D gene unclear. Germline V gene sequence: CDR1 MDHEN, CDR2 SYDVKM. The V end was cut by 3 bases, the J end by 4 bases, with 6 bases between. The CDR3 loop spans 12 amino acids.

V gene TRBV28 combines with J gene TRBJ1-4, with 10 bases lining up with TRBD1. Germline V CDR1 and CDR2: MDHEN, SYDVKM. This CDR3 is built from 15 residues. V shed 2 bases and J 8 bases; nucleotides not matched to a gene: 5. CDR3: CASSLPGTGDEKLFF. In nucleotides, the CDR3 is TGTGCCAGCAGTTTACCCGGGACAGGGGACGAAAAACTGTTTTTT.